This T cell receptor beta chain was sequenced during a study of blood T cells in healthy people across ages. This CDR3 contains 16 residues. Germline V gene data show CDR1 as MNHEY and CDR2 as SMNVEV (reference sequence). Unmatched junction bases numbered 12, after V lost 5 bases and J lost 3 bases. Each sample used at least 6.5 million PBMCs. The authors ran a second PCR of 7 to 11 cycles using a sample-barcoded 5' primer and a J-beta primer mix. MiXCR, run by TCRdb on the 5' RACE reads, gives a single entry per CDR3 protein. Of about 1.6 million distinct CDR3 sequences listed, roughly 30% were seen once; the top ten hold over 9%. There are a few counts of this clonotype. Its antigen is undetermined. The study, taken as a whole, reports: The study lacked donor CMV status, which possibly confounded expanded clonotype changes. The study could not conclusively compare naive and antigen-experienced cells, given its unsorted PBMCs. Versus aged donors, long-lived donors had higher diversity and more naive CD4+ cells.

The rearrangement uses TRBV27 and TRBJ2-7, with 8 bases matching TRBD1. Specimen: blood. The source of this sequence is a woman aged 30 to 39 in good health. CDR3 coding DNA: TGTGCCAGCAGTGCCTACCCAGGGGGCGTAAGCTACGAGCAGTACTTC. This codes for CASSAYPGGVSYEQYF.